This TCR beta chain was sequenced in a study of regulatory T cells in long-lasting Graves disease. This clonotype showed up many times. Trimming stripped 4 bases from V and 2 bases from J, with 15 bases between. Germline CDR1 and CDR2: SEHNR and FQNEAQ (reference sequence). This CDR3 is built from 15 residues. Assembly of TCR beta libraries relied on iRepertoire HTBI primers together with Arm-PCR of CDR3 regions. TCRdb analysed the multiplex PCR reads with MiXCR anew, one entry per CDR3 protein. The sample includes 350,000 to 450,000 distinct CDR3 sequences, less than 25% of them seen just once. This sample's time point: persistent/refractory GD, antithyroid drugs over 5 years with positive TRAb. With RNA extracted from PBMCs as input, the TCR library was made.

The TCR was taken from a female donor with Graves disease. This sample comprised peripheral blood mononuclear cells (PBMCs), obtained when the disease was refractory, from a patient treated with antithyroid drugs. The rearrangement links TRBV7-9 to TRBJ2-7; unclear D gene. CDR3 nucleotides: TGTGCCAGCAGCTCCCAGGACGTGGGTGCCTACGAGCAGTACTTC. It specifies CASSSQDVGAYEQYF.